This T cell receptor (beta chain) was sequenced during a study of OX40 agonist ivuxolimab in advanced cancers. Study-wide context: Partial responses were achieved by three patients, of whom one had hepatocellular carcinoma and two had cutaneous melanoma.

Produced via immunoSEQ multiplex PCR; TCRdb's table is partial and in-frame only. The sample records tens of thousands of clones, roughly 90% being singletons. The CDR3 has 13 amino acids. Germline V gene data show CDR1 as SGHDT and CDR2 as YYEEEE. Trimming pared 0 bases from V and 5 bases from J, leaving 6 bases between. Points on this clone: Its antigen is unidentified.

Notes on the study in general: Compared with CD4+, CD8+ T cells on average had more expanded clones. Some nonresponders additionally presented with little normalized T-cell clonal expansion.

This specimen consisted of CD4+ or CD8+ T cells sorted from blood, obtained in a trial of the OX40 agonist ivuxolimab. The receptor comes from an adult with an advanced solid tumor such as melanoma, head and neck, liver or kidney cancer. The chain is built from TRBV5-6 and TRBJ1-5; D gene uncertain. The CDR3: CASSLAYHQPQHF. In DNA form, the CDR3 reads TGTGCCAGCAGCTTGGCGTACCATCAGCCCCAGCATTTT.